The rows below give T cell receptor beta chains drawn from one sample of a study of early stage breast cancer tumors. Repertoires were generated with immunoSEQ multiplex PCR, while TCRdb's copy carries only in-frame clones and drops some. The data show fewer than 50,000 clones, 55% to 75% seen once. The sample consisted of blood. Every receptor here comes from a person aged 50 to 59 with breast cancer. Each CDR3 is given without its conserved first and last residue. Each record gives: CDR3 protein, V gene.

cdr3_aa: ASSYLGYPNTGELF
v_call: TRBV6-6

cdr3_aa: ASSLGASSSTDTQY
v_call: TRBV11-2

cdr3_aa: ASSLLAGGPRMY
v_call: TRBV11-3

cdr3_aa: ASSLTDKLNTGELF
v_call: TRBV18

cdr3_aa: ASVHGRNTQY
v_call: TRBV2

cdr3_aa: ASSLAAGSTDTQY
v_call: TRBV7-2

cdr3_aa: ASSLGPTGVETQY
v_call: TRBV7-2

cdr3_aa: ASSGEQGDRLF
v_call: TRBV2

cdr3_aa: ASSLVGEDTGELF
v_call: TRBV13

cdr3_aa: ASSPPGRNTEAF
v_call: TRBV18

cdr3_aa: ASSLRTYNYGYT
v_call: TRBV5-6

cdr3_aa: ASSKDSYEQY
v_call: TRBV11-3

cdr3_aa: SVGGDFQETQY
v_call: TRBV29-1

cdr3_aa: AITGQGDGYT
v_call: TRBV10-3

cdr3_aa: AIRMDRNTEAF
v_call: TRBV10-3

cdr3_aa: ASSMGGLYNEQF
v_call: TRBV19

cdr3_aa: ASSLDDRRHGYT
v_call: TRBV7-9

cdr3_aa: SVGGLGAEAF
v_call: TRBV29-1

cdr3_aa: ASSRGLAGSSGANVLT
v_call: TRBV18

cdr3_aa: ASSPEGRGTGELF
v_call: TRBV18